This TCR beta chain was recovered during a study of T cells in Graves' hyperthyroidism and ophthalmopathy. At least ten counts were recorded for this clonotype. The CDR3 sequence is 15 residues long. V lost 5 bases, J lost 2 bases, and 3 bases stayed unmatched. Authors of the study amplified TCR beta CDR3 regions from RNA transcripts. The TCR CDR3 first-round RT-PCR relied on the HTBI primer set. MiXCR, applied by TCRdb to the multiplex PCR reads, yields one record per CDR3 protein. The sample lists around 520,000 distinct CDR3 sequences; 13% to 15% were seen once. The sequenced material came from blood. This TCR was recovered from a woman aged 18-35 years with Graves' hyperthyroidism. The V call is TRBV12-3 or TRBV12-4, the J call TRBJ2-1; 10 positions agree with TRBD2. CDR3: CASSRTSGTYNEQFF. CDR3 nucleotides: TGTGCCAGCAGTCGGACTAGCGGAACCTACAATGAGCAGTTCTTC.